This T cell receptor (beta chain) emerged from a study of CD8+CD57+ T cells in acquired aplastic anemia (dated by TCRdb to the late 2010s). Context from the whole study: DNA extracted from sorted CD4+ and CD8+ cells had a mean of 3.2 ug, with a range of about 0.18 to 27.4 ug. A CD8+CD57+ expansion meant a frequency higher than the mean frequency seen in healthy subjects. Points the paper makes about the study in general: Patients and healthy controls showed no significant difference in CD8+ Simpson's diversity (P=0.060). Although 25 to 30 CD8+ CDR3 sequences were shared by patients and controls, these sequences appeared highly expressed in patients and within the immunodominant clones of patients.

Genomic DNA was used as template for profiling of TCR beta VDJ combinations and CDR3 sequences. An Illumina HiSeq 2000 was used for TCR repertoire sequencing. Turning to the authors' computational methods: Repertoires were assessed using TRBV/TRBJ rearrangement plots, CDR3 size and DJ length profiles, and Simpson's diversity index. Whichever DNA sequence was most abundant in the deep sequencing data was defined as the immunodominant clone. CDR3 amino acid sequences were checked for sharing across subjects and were also compared against the VDJdb database and published repertoires. The raw public reads went through TCRdb reprocessing: fastp at Q25, MiXCR clone calling, in-frame beta chains kept. CDR3 protein sequences are deduplicated, and each keeps its most common genes and DNA. The V and J calls here are based on TCRdb, not the publication. The sample table lists under 350,000 distinct CDR3 sequences, 50% to 65% of them with a count of one. Together, the top ten hold approximately 1.2% of the sample.

Expansion of CD8+CD57+ cells had been shown by flow cytometry in the patients chosen for sequencing. Every patient had a diagnosis of severe acquired aplastic anemia based on International Study of Aplastic Anemia and Agranulocytosis and Camitta criteria. At the time blood was sampled, none of the patients had received any therapy. In this study, sorted CD4+ and CD8+ T cells from the blood of healthy subjects and of severe aplastic anemia patients had their TCR repertoires deep-sequenced. Patients were enrolled in the USA under clinicaltrials.gov protocols 00001620, 01623167, 00001397, 00071045, 00081523 and 00961064. Ficoll-Paque density gradient centrifugation was used to isolate peripheral blood mononuclear cells. Before DNA extraction, CD4+ and CD8+ T cells were sorted by FACS or by magnetic beads. This clonotype was seen ten or more times. Its binding antigen is unknown. Qualities for individual bases were not recorded, and no much larger clone is one base off.

This clonotype originated in a human donor with aplastic anemia. Source material: sorted CD4+, CD8+, or CD8+CD57+ T cells (not recorded which) from PBMCs.

The CDR3 sequence is CASSDQGLLTQYF. The nucleotide sequence is given as TGTGCCAGCAGTGACCAGGGATTACTGACCCAGTACTTC. This chain is built from TRBV2 and TRBJ2-5, and TRBD1 may be the D gene, going by 5 matching bases. Including the terminal cysteine and phenylalanine, the CDR3 comprises 13 residues. Only CDR3 DNA is held: 39 bases, read in frame from base 1. The germline V gene provides CDR1 SNHLY and CDR2 FYNNEI. The trim is 3 bases for V and 7 bases for J, with a gap of 12 bases between the germline ends.